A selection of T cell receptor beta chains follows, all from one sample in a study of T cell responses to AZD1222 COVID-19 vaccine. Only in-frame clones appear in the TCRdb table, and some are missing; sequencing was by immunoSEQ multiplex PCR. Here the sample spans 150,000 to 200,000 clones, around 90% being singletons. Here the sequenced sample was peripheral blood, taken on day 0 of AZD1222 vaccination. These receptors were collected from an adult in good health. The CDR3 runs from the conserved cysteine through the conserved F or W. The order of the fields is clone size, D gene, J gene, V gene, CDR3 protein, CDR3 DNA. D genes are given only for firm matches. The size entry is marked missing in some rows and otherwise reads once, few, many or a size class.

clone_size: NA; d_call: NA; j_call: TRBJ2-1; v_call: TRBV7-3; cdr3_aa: CASSFSGLNEQFF; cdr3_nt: TGTGCCAGCAGCTTTTCGGGTCTCAATGAGCAGTTCTTC
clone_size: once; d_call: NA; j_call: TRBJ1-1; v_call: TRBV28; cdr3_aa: CASMHFRTEAFF; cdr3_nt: TGTGCCAGCATGCACTTTAGGACTGAAGCTTTCTTT
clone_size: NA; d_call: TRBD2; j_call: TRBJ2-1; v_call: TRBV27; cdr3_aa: CASSLSPSGRAFYEQFF; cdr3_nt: TGTGCCAGCAGTTTATCGCCAAGCGGGAGGGCCTTCTATGAGCAGTTCTTC
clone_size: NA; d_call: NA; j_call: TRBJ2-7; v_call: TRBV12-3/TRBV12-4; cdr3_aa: CASTPDFYEQYF; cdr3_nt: TGTGCCAGCACCCCGGACTTCTACGAGCAGTACTTC
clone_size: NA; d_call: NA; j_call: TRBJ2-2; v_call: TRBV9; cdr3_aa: CASSATGQNTGELFF; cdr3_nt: TGTGCCAGCAGCGCCACGGGACAAAACACCGGGGAGCTGTTTTTT
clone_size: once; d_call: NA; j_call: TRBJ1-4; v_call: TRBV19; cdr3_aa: CASSIAEGEKLFF; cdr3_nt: TGTGCCAGTAGTATAGCGGAGGGGGAAAAACTGTTTTTT
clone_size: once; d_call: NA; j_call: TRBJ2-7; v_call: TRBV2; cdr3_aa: CASWGETYEQYF; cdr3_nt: TGTGCCTCCTGGGGCGAGACCTACGAGCAGTACTTC
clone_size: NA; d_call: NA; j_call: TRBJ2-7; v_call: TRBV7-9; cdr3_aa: CASSLRDTYEQYF; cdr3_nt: TGTGCCAGCAGCTTACGAGATACCTACGAGCAGTACTTC
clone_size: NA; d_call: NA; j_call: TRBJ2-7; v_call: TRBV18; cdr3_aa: CASSSRGGGTYEQYF; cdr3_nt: TGTGCCAGCTCCTCCCGAGGAGGGGGGACCTACGAGCAGTACTTC
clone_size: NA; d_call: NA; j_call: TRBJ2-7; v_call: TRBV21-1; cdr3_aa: CASSKAESLSYEQYF; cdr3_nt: TGTGCCAGCAGCAAAGCGGAGTCTCTTTCCTACGAGCAGTACTTC
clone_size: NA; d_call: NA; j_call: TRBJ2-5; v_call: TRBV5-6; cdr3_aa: CASSLAGVQETQYF; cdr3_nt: TGTGCCAGCAGCTTGGCCGGTGTGCAAGAGACCCAGTACTTC
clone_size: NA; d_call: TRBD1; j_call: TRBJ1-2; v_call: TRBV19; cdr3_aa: CASAHTQGALGYTF; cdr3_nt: TGTGCCAGTGCGCACACCCAGGGGGCCCTTGGCTACACCTTC
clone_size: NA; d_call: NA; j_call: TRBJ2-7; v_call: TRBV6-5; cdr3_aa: CASSYRGWVEQYF; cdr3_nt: TGTGCCAGCAGTTACAGGGGGTGGGTTGAGCAGTACTTC
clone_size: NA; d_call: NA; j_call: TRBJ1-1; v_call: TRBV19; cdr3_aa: CASRNYGLLNTEAFF; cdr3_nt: TGTGCCAGTAGGAATTACGGGCTATTGAACACTGAAGCTTTCTTT
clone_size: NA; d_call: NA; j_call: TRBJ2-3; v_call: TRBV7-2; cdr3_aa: CASSYSGARTDTQYF; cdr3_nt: TGTGCCAGCAGCTACTCCGGGGCTCGGACAGATACGCAGTATTTT
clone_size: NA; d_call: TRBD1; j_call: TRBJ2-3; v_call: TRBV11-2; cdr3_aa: CASSLAGGGTDTQYF; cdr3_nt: TGTGCCAGCAGCTTAGCAGGGGGCGGAACAGATACGCAGTATTTT
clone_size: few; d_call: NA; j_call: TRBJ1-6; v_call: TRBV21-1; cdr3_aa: CASSKGWTGREGSPLHF; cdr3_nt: TGTGCCAGCAGCAAAGGCTGGACAGGGCGGGAGGGTTCACCCCTCCACTTT
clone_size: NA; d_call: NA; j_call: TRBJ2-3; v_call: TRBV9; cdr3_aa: CASSVDRRLWPNTSTDTQYF; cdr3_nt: TGTGCCAGCAGCGTAGATCGCCGGCTGTGGCCTAATACTAGCACAGATACGCAGTATTTT
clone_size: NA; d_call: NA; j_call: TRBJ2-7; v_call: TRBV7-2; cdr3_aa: CASSLVAGLTYEQYF; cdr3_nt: TGTGCCAGCAGCTTAGTCGCAGGGTTGACCTACGAGCAGTACTTC
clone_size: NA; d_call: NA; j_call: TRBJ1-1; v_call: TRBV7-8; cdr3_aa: CASSLVRDTEAFF; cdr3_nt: TGTGCCAGCAGCTTAGTCCGGGACACTGAAGCTTTCTTT
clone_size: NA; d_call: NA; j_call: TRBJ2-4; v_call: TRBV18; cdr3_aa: CASSPPGEDIQYF; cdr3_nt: TGTGCCAGCTCACCACCGGGGGAGGACATTCAGTACTTC
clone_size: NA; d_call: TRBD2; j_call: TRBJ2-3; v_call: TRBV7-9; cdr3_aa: CASSKPPLLAGGGDTQYF; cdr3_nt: TGTGCCAGCAGCAAACCCCCTCTTCTAGCGGGAGGGGGAGATACGCAGTATTTT
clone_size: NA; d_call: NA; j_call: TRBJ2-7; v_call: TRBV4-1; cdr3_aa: CASSRIDGTYEQYF; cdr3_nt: TGCGCCAGCAGCCGAATTGACGGCACCTACGAGCAGTACTTC
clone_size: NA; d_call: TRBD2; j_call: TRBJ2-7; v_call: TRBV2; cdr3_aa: CASRSYWEGNNEQYF; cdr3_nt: TGTGCCAGCAGATCGTATTGGGAGGGGAACAACGAGCAGTACTTC
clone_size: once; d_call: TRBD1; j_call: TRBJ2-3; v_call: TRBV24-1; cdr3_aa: CATSDFSGGGGTDTQYF; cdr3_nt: TGTGCCACCAGTGACTTTTCAGGGGGTGGAGGCACAGATACGCAGTATTTT
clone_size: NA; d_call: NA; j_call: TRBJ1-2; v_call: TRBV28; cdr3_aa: CASTPSAGPRDYGYTF; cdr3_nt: TGTGCCAGCACACCATCAGCCGGGCCGCGTGACTATGGCTACACCTTC
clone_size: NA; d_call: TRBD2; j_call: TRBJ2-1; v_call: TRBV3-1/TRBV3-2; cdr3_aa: CASSPGRREDNEQFF; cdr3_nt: TGTGCCAGCAGCCCTGGGCGGCGGGAGGACAATGAGCAGTTCTTC
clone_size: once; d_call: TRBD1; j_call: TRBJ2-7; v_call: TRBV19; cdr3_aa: CASQQGLGYEQYF; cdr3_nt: TGTGCCAGCCAACAGGGGTTGGGGTACGAGCAGTACTTC
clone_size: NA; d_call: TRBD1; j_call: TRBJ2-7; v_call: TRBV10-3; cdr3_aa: CAIRFGTGVPEQYF; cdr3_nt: TGTGCCATCCGTTTCGGGACAGGGGTACCCGAGCAGTACTTC
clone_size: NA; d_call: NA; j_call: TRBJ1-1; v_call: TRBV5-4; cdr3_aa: CASSLDRNTEAFF; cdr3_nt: TGTGCCAGCAGCTTGGACAGGAACACTGAAGCTTTCTTT
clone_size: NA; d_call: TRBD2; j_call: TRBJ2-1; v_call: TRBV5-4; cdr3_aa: CASSATGTRNYNEQFF; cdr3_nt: TGTGCCAGCAGCGCGACCGGGACTAGGAACTACAATGAGCAGTTCTTC
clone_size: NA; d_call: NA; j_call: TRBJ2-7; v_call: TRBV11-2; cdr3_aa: CASSRRQHYSYEQYF; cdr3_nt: TGTGCCAGCAGCCGAAGACAGCACTACTCCTACGAGCAGTACTTC
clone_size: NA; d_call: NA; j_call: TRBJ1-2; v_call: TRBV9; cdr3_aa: CASSDTGLLTGYTF; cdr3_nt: TGTGCCAGCAGCGATACAGGACTCCTTACCGGCTACACCTTC
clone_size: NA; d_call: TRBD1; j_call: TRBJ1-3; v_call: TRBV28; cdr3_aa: CASSFSGTGRNTIYF; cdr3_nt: TGTGCCAGCAGTTTCTCCGGGACAGGGAGAAACACCATATATTTT
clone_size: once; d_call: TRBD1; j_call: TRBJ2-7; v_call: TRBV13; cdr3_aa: CASTSDRRYEQYF; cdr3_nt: TGTGCCAGCACCTCGGACAGGAGGTACGAGCAGTACTTC
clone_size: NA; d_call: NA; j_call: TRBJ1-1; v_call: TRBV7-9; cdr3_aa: CASSFEGVRGDDEAFF; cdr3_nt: TGTGCCAGCAGCTTCGAGGGGGTGAGGGGGGATGATGAAGCTTTCTTT
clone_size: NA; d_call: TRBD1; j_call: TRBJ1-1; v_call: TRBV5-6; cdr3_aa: CASSADRGRTEAFF; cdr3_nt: TGTGCCAGCAGCGCGGACAGGGGGCGAACTGAAGCTTTCTTT
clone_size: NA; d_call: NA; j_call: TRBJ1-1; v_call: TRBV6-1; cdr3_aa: CASSERKNTEAFF; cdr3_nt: TGTGCCAGCAGTGAGCGCAAGAACACTGAAGCTTTCTTT
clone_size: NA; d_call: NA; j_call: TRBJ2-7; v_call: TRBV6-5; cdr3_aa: CASSYGISYEQYF; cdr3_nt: TGTGCCAGCAGTTACGGGATTTCCTACGAGCAGTACTTC
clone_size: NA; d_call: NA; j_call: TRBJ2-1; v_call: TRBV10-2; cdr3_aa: CASSESTFSNEQFF; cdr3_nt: TGCGCCAGCAGTGAGTCGACATTCAGCAATGAGCAGTTCTTC
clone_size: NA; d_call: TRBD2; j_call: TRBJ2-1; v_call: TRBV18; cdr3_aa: CASSSKTASGMGNEQFF; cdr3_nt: TGTGCCAGCTCATCTAAGACAGCTAGCGGGATGGGCAATGAGCAGTTCTTC
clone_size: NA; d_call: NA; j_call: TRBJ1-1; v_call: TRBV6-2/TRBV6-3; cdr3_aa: CASSYAGAEAFF; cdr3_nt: TGTGCCAGCAGTTACGCGGGGGCCGAGGCTTTCTTT
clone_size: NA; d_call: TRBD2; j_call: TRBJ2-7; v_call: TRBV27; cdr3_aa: CASSLSTSGNEQYF; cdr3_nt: TGTGCCAGCAGTTTATCCACTAGCGGGAACGAGCAGTACTTC
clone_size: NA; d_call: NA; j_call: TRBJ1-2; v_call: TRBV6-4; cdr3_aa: CASSDSLLTTGYYGYTF; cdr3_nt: TGTGCCAGCAGTGACTCCCTGCTTACCACAGGATACTATGGCTACACCTTC
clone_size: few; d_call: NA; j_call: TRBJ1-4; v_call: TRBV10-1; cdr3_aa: CASSVVALLPNEKLFF; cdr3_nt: TGCGCCAGCAGTGTGGTAGCCTTACTGCCTAATGAAAAACTGTTTTTT
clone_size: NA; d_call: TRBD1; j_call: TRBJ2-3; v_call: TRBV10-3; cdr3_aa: CAIGPDRGFGTDTQYF; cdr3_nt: TGTGCCATCGGACCCGACAGGGGGTTCGGCACAGATACGCAGTATTTT
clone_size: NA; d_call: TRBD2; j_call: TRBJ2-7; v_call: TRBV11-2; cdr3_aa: CASSLAGGRGVYEQYF; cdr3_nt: TGTGCCAGCAGCTTAGCCGGCGGGAGAGGAGTTTACGAGCAGTACTTC
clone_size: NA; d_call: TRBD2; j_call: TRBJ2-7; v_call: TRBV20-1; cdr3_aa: CSASGVEAGLYYEQYF; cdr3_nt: TGCAGTGCTAGTGGCGTTGAAGCGGGGCTATACTACGAGCAGTACTTC